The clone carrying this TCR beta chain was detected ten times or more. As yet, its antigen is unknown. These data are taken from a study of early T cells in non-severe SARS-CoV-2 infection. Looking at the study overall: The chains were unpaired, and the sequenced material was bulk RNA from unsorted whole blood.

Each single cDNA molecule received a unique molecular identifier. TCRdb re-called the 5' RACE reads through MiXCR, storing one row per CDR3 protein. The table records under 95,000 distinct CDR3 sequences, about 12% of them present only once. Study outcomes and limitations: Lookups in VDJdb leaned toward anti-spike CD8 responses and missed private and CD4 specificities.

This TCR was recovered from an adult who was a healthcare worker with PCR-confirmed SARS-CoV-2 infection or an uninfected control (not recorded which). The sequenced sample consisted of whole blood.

CDR3 sequence reads: CASSLMPGQGTGELFF. CDR3 bases: TGTGCCAGCAGCCTCATGCCGGGACAGGGAACCGGGGAGCTGTTTTTT. The chain recombines TRBV3-1 with TRBJ2-2, with 9 bases aligning to TRBD1. The CDR3 length is 16 residues. Germline lookup yields CDR1 LGHDT and CDR2 YNNKEL (reference sequence). Trimming removed 4 bases from V and 5 bases from J; junction bases left unmatched: 8.